The following is a T cell receptor (beta chain) sequence with its context. Its antigen has not been determined. Per-nucleotide qualities are absent, and no much larger clonotype sits a single base away. Collaborating institutions collected whole blood in K2EDTA tubes following their own protocols. For TCRbeta analysis, collaborators shipped samples in one of three forms: frozen whole blood, isolated PBMCs, or DNA extracted from either of those sample types. The data belong to a study of blood T cell repertoires in COVID-19 (TCRdb year 2020). In the study overall: Samples covering the acute and convalescent phases of COVID-19 were provided by collaborators in the United States, Italy and Spain. The prospective study material was composed of cDNA or gDNA derived from T cells, B-cell-depleted T cells, or PBMCs. The dataset comprised deeply sampled blood TCRbeta repertoires from subjects exposed to, actively infected with, or recovered from COVID-19. The repertoires were released in a freely available public database intended as a resource for research on the immune response to SARS-CoV-2. Samples came from the ongoing ImmuneRACE study (first 160 participants) plus 1,254 subjects from 6 global collaborators. The sample metadata nearly always contained a de-identified subject ID, COVID-19 status, age in years and sex. HLA class I and class II types, where available, came from metadata supplied by the sample provider rather than from assay-based typing. Overall study outcomes, separate from this receptor: The amount of clinical and demographic metadata varied by source and participant and was provided uncurated.

TCRbeta CDR3 regions were amplified from genomic DNA using the immunoSEQ Assay, a bias-controlled multiplex PCR. Regarding the original processing steps: The number of nucleated cells in each sample was estimated by amplification of reference gene primers within the assay. To quantify the absolute abundance of each unique TCRbeta CDR3 rearrangement, sequence reads were collapsed and filtered. For each sample, productive Simpson clonality was calculated as the square root of Simpson's diversity index over productive rearrangements. Here the immuneACCESS table is served through TCRdb, limited to in-frame sequences with V and J called. Missing clones are a known gap in these copies; in checked studies unresolved V genes cover under half, and the rest lacks a known reason. V, J and clone size are those of that table, while D and trimming were read from the DNA. This sample comprises some 41,000 clones, about 86% of them detected only once. The ten largest clones add up to about 44% of the sample.

The CDR3 has 16 amino acids, counting the end cysteine and phenylalanine. Only the CDR3 region is kept as DNA, spanning 48 bases read in frame from base 1. V drops 0 bases and J drops 0 bases, leaving 9 bases in between. Taken from the germline V gene, the CDR1 and CDR2 loops are ENHRY and SYGVKD. The specimen was peripheral blood. The rearrangement combines TRBV10-3 with TRBJ2-4; the D gene lacks a confident call. This clonotype was sampled from a woman of 80 years or more with active or convalescent COVID-19. CDR3 sequence: CAISESNREAKNIQYF. In nucleotide form, the sequence is TGTGCCATCAGTGAGTCGAATCGAGAAGCCAAAAACATTCAGTACTTC.